The next 22 T cell receptor beta chains were all read from a single sample in a study of T cell responses to AZD1222 COVID-19 vaccine. Produced via immunoSEQ multiplex PCR; TCRdb's table is partial and in-frame only. In the table there are more than 80,000 clones, 90% of which are singletons. The source material was peripheral blood, sampled 28 days after the second AZD1222 dose. The source is an adult who received the AZD1222 COVID-19 vaccine.

A note on this clone: One end of the junction fails to match germline, which may point to a read error. Here the CDR3 reads CASSKEFALGFYGYTF. The CDR3 region has the DNA TGCGCCAGCAGCAAAGAATTCGCGTTGGGCTTCTATGGCTACACCTTC. This chain uses TRBV4-3 with TRBJ1-2; no reliable D call. The CDR3 spans 16 residues. CDR1 LGHNA and CDR2 YSLEER come from the germline V gene.

This chain connects TRBV10-3 to TRBJ1-1; D is unclear. Trimming cost V 2 bases and J 8 bases, with 21 bases left between them. This CDR3 contains 16 residues. The germline V gene has CDR1 ENHRY and CDR2 SYGVKD. The CDR3 is CAISEARGGRLEEAFF. The CDR3 DNA is TGTGCCATCAGTGAGGCTCGGGGAGGACGACTAGAGGAAGCTTTCTTT.

The CDR3 DNA reads TGTGCCATCAGTGATGGTGGGGGCAGGGCTAATTCACCCCTCCACTTT. Its protein product is CAISDGGGRANSPLHF. The V call is TRBV10-3, the J call TRBJ1-6, with D perhaps TRBD1 (6 bases). CDR3 length: 16 residues. The V end lost 3 bases, the J end lost 6 bases, and 15 bases lay between the germline ends. Germline V CDR1 and CDR2: ENHRY, SYGVKD.

The chain links TRBV9 to TRBJ2-7, with 7 positions matching TRBD2. Germline-derived CDR1 and CDR2 are SGDLS and YYNGEE. V lost 0 bases, J lost 2 bases, and 5 bases stayed unmatched. The CDR3 totals 15 residues. The CDR3 here is CASSVVSGPTYEQYF. CDR3 in DNA: TGTGCCAGCAGCGTAGTTAGCGGGCCAACCTACGAGCAGTACTTC.

The chain carries TRBV19 and TRBJ1-1; D gene uncertain. Germline assignment: CDR1 LNHDA and CDR2 SQIVND (reference sequence). V dropped 7 bases and J dropped 0 bases, with 9 bases sitting between them. The CDR3 is 13 amino acids. In nucleotides, the CDR3 is TGTGCCAGTAATCATAGGATGAACACTGAAGCTTTCTTT. Its translation is CASNHRMNTEAFF.

The chain uses TRBV30 and TRBJ2-5; 13 nucleotides line up with TRBD2. The CDR3 extends over 16 amino acids. The ends lost 0 bases at V and 5 bases at J; junction bases unmatched: 6. Germline V CDR1 and CDR2: GTSNPN, SVGIG (reference sequence). The CDR3 bases are TGTGCCTGGAGTGTAGGGACTAGCGGGGTCGGGGAGACCCAGTACTTC. Translation: CAWSVGTSGVGETQYF. The full variable domain, completed using reference TRBV30 and TRBJ2-5, is SQTIHQWPATLVQPVGSPLSLECTVEGTSNPNLYWYRQAAGRGLQLLFYSVGIGQISSEVPQNLSASRPQDRQFILSSKKLLLSDSGFYLCAWSVGTSGVGETQYFGPGTRLLVL.

The chain links TRBV29-1 to TRBJ2-7; the D gene is possibly TRBD2 (6 bases). The V gene lost 7 bases and the J gene lost 3 bases, with 16 bases spanning the gap. This CDR3 spans 13 amino acids. Germline V gene sequence: CDR1 SQVTM, CDR2 ANQGSEA. CDR3 region: CSAVGGKNYEQYF. In nucleotides, the CDR3 is TGCAGCGCCGTGGGGGGTAAGAACTACGAGCAGTACTTC.

This clone was picked up one time. The chain couples TRBV5-8 to TRBJ2-7; D is unresolved. V lost 0 bases and J 0 bases, leaving 4 bases between the germline ends. The CDR3 length is 13 residues. CDR1 and CDR2 (germline): SGHTS, YDEGEE. CDR3 sequence: CASSLAPSYEQYF. CDR3 nucleotide sequence: TGTGCCAGCAGCTTGGCACCCTCCTACGAGCAGTACTTC.

The rearrangement joins TRBV7-2 to TRBJ2-7; TRBD1 might be the D (6 bases). The CDR3 has 14 amino acids. The germline V gene has CDR1 SGHTA and CDR2 FQGNSA. Trimming left V 1 base short and J 3 bases short, with 10 bases between. The CDR3 nucleotides read TGTGCCAGCAGCTTAGGGACAGTCCTCTACGAGCAGTACTTC. Translated, it gives CASSLGTVLYEQYF.

This clone was found once. V is TRBV3-1 (or the pseudogene TRBV3-2) and J is TRBJ1-4; D perhaps matches TRBD1 (6 bases). Germline CDR1 reads LGHDT; CDR2 reads YNNKEL (reference sequence). V lost 6 bases and J lost 7, with 15 bases in between. This CDR3 has 14 amino acids. CDR3 sequence: CASRHSGQLEKLFF. In nucleotides, the CDR3 is TGTGCCAGCAGGCACTCTGGACAGCTTGAAAAACTGTTTTTT.

This clone occurred once. DNA for the CDR3: TGCGCCAGCAGCTTGTCCCCCCCGGGGATGGGTGAAAAACTGTTTTTT. This sequence encodes CASSLSPPGMGEKLFF. The chain carries TRBV5-1 and TRBJ1-4; D is undetermined. This CDR3 has 16 amino acids. Germline V gene lookup returns CDR1 SGHRS and CDR2 YFSETQ. Trimming took off 1 base at V and 7 bases at J, with 17 bases between the two ends.

The V gene is TRBV14, the J gene TRBJ2-5; possibly TRBD2 for D (5 bases). This CDR3 comprises 14 residues. The germline V gene has CDR1 SGHDN and CDR2 FVKESK. Trimming removed 0 bases from V and 4 bases from J, with 9 bases in between. The CDR3 sequence is CASSQELARETQYF. CDR3 nucleotide sequence: TGTGCCAGCAGCCAAGAGTTAGCGAGAGAGACCCAGTACTTC. Full variable domain (remainder filled in from reference TRBV14 and TRBJ2-5): EAGVTQFPSHSVIEKGQTVTLRCDPISGHDNLYWYRRVMGKEIKFLLHFVKESKQDESGMPNNRFLAERTGGTYSTLKVQPAELEDSGVYFCASSQELARETQYFGPGTRLLVL.

This clone showed up just once. The chain uses TRBV9 and TRBJ1-5, with D possibly TRBD1 on 6 matching bases. The V gene lost 0 bases and the J gene lost 6 bases, with 13 bases spanning the gap. This CDR3 has 15 residues. CDR1 SGDLS and CDR2 YYNGEE come from the germline V gene. The chain's CDR3 is CASSVGGREVQPQHF. CDR3 nucleotide sequence: TGTGCCAGCAGCGTAGGGGGGCGGGAAGTTCAGCCCCAGCATTTT.

The chain combines TRBV24-1 with TRBJ1-2; D ambiguous. CDR1 is KGHDR, CDR2 SFDVKD, per germline. This CDR3 contains 12 residues. Between the trimmed V and J ends, which lost 4 bases and 4 bases, there was a span of 6 bases. DNA for the CDR3: TGTGCCACCAGTGACCTGCTCTATGGCTACACCTTC. This sequence encodes CATSDLLYGYTF.

The rearrangement links TRBV18 to TRBJ2-1; tentatively, D is TRBD1 or TRBD2 (5 bases each). The CDR3 contains 15 residues. The germline CDR1 and CDR2 sequences are KGHSH and LQKENI. Trimming pared 3 bases from V and 5 bases from J, leaving 14 bases between. The CDR3 reads CASSPGTFLNNEQFF. CDR3 nucleotides: TGTGCCAGCTCACCCGGGACCTTCTTAAACAATGAGCAGTTCTTC.

The V gene is TRBV30, the J gene TRBJ2-4; 9 bases map to TRBD2. Germline V gene sequence: CDR1 GTSNPN, CDR2 SVGIG (reference sequence). Trimming at V came to 1 base and at J to 6 bases, leaving 7 bases not matched to a gene. This CDR3 is 15 amino acids long. The CDR3 bases are TGTGCCTGGAGTGGCCCTGGACTAGCGAGAAACATTCAGTACTTC. Residues: CAWSGPGLARNIQYF.

V gene TRBV3-1 (or the pseudogene TRBV3-2) combines with J gene TRBJ2-7; TRBD1 matches 9 bases. With V trimmed by 4 bases and J by 5 bases, 9 bases remained unmatched. Germline CDR1 is LGHDT and CDR2 is YNNKEL (reference sequence). CDR3 length equals 15 residues. The CDR3 coding sequence is TGTGCCAGCAGCCTACGGGGACAGGGTGTCGACGAGCAGTACTTC. Its protein product is CASSLRGQGVDEQYF.

The rearrangement links TRBV19 to TRBJ1-2, with TRBD1 identical over 9 bases. Per germline, CDR1 LNHDA and CDR2 SQIVND (reference sequence). This CDR3 spans 14 amino acids. V dropped 3 bases and J dropped 2; count of bases not matched to a gene: 1. The CDR3 region is CASSIGTGNYGYTF. CDR3 DNA: TGTGCCAGTAGTATCGGGACAGGGAACTATGGCTACACCTTC.

In the case of this clone: A junction boundary mismatches the germline segment, possibly from a read error. CDR3 protein: CASSQEGRGASVVF. CDR3 DNA sequence: TGTGCCAGCAGCCAAGAGGGACGGGGGGCCTCTGTGGTCTTC. This chain uses TRBV3-1 (or the pseudogene TRBV3-2) with TRBJ2-1; perhaps TRBD2 as D (7 bases). CDR1 and CDR2 from the germline V gene are LGHDT and YNNKEL (reference sequence). The CDR3 loop spans 14 amino acids.

This clone turned up a few times. The chain is built from TRBV6-5 and TRBJ1-2, with a possible D match to TRBD1 (5 bases). The CDR3 loop spans 12 amino acids. The germline V and J ends were trimmed by 6 bases and 8 bases, with 13 bases remaining between them. Germline CDR1 MNHEY, CDR2 SVGAGI. CDR3 residues: CASRYRTGGYTF. CDR3 nucleotides: TGTGCCAGCAGGTACAGGACGGGAGGCTACACCTTC.

This chain connects TRBV12-3 or TRBV12-4 to TRBJ2-3; the D is unclear. The CDR3 totals 13 residues. Trimming pared 3 bases from V and 0 bases from J, leaving 4 bases between. CDR3 amino acids: CASSLGSTDTQYF. The CDR3 DNA reads as TGTGCCAGCAGTTTGGGAAGCACAGATACGCAGTATTTT.

This rearrangement joins TRBV6-5 to TRBJ1-5; D is perhaps TRBD1 (5 bases). CDR3 length equals 15 residues. Trimming removed 0 bases from V and 4 bases from J, with 10 bases in between. CDR1 is MNHEY and CDR2 is SVGAGI in the germline V gene. CDR3 sequence reads: CASSYSSGPNQPQHF. The CDR3 DNA is TGTGCCAGCAGTTACTCGTCAGGGCCTAATCAGCCCCAGCATTTT.